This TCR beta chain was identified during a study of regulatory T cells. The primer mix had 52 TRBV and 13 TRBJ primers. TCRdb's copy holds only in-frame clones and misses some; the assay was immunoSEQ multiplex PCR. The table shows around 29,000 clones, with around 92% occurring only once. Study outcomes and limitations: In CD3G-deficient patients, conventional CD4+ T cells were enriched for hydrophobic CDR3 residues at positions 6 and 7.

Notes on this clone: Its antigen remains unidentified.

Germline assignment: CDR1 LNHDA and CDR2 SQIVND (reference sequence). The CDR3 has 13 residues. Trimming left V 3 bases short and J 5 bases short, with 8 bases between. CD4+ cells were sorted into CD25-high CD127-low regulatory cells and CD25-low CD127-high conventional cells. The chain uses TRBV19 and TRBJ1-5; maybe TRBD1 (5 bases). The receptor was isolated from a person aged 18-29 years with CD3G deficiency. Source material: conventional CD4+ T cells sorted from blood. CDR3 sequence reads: CASSMGTDQPQHF. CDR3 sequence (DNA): TGTGCCAGTAGTATGGGGACGGATCAGCCCCAGCATTTT.